The clone carrying this TCR beta chain occurred a few times. CDR1 and CDR2 from the germline V gene are SGHVS and FQNEAQ. The germline V and J ends were trimmed by 3 bases and 5 bases, with 16 bases remaining between them. This CDR3 contains 15 residues. The data derive from a study of early T cells in non-severe SARS-CoV-2 infection. Study background: The chains were unpaired, and the sequenced material was bulk RNA from unsorted whole blood.

Unique molecular identifiers were attached to individual cDNA molecules. TCRdb fed the 5' RACE reads into MiXCR, producing one record per CDR3 protein. The sample carries approximately 71,000 distinct CDR3 sequences, 9% to 15% recorded once. The chain combines TRBV7-8 with TRBJ2-5; D is unresolved. Sequencing was done on a sample of whole blood. The clonotype comes from an adult who was a healthcare worker with PCR-confirmed SARS-CoV-2 infection or an uninfected control (not recorded which). The CDR3 DNA is TGTGCCAGCAGCTTGGCTAACTCGCTCCTTGAGACCCAGTACTTC. Protein sequence: CASSLANSLLETQYF.